The entry that follows covers one T cell receptor beta chain sequence. The antigen remains unidentified. This specimen belongs to a study of chemoradiotherapy in HPV16-positive cancers. Study-level findings and limits: For HPV16-positive patients, expanding HPV-responsive T cells associated with longer recurrence-free survival.

CDR1 is SGDLS, CDR2 YYNGEE, per germline. CDR3 length: 13 amino acids. Trimming pared 3 bases from V and 0 bases from J, leaving 7 bases between. The data were produced by immunoSEQ multiplex PCR, yet TCRdb's version contains in-frame clones alone and is incomplete. The data show about 1,800 clones, approximately 94% seen once. The sample here was tumor tissue, taken from a patient who underwent chemoradiotherapy. V and J are TRBV9 and TRBJ2-7, with D possibly TRBD2 on 6 matching bases. This receptor was obtained from a human donor with HPV-associated anogenital cancer. CDR3 region: CASSGDFSYEQYF. For the CDR3, the DNA is TGTGCCAGCAGCGGGGACTTCTCCTACGAGCAGTACTTC.